This TCR beta chain is drawn from a study of shared clonotypes between healthy human individuals. Study as a whole: The study used three CD4 naive, three CD4 memory, two CD8 naive and one CD8 memory plate per donor.

Cells designated naive CD8 were CD45RO-negative and were positively selected for CCR7, with terminally differentiated effector memory CD45RA+ cells excluded. The V gene's germline CDR1 is SGHDT and CDR2 YYEEEE. CDR3 length equals 13 residues. Trimming pared 0 bases from V and 3 bases from J, leaving 7 bases between. Assay used: immunoSEQ multiplex PCR; TCRdb lists only in-frame clones, some missing. The sample holds about 2 million clones, just under 95% seen once. Study-wide results and limits: Generally, naive subsets (rather than memory subsets) showed larger estimated richness.

Concerning this clone itself: Its antigen remains unidentified. The sample holds other DNA sequences that translate to the same CDR3.

The clonotype originates from a man aged 18-30 years in good health. V is TRBV5-6 and J is TRBJ2-7, with D possibly TRBD1 on 6 matching bases. The sequenced material came from naive CD8+ T cells sorted from blood. CDR3 sequence: CASSLGTVYEQYF. CDR3 nucleotide sequence: TGTGCCAGCAGCTTGGGGACAGTCTACGAGCAGTACTTC.